Following are 9 T cell receptor beta chains from one sample sequenced in a study of T cells after somatic rescue of genetic block. Generated by immunoSEQ multiplex PCR, the TCRdb table keeps only in-frame clones and is missing some. Found here are 95,000 to 120,000 clones, around nine tenths of them singletons; the top ten hold approximately 1.5%. Material for sequencing was peripheral blood mononuclear cells (PBMCs). The receptors were sampled from a young woman.

The chain uses TRBV5-4 and TRBJ2-5, with a weak D call TRBD1 (5 bases). Germline assignment: CDR1 SGHNT and CDR2 YYREEE (reference sequence). Trimming removed 4 bases from V and 5 bases from J, with 12 bases in between. The CDR3 runs to 13 residues. The CDR3 loop reads CASSTTESETQYF. CDR3 in DNA: TGTGCCAGCAGCACGACAGAATCCGAGACCCAGTACTTC.

This chain connects TRBV28 to TRBJ2-7; 7 bases are a match to TRBD2. J was trimmed by 2 bases and V by 6 bases; bases with no gene match: 7. CDR1 and CDR2 from the germline V gene are MDHEN and SYDVKM. The CDR3 has 14 amino acids. The CDR3 DNA is TGTGCCAGCAGCCCACTCGGACTAGCCTACGAGCAGTACTTC. Amino acids: CASSPLGLAYEQYF.

The chain has TRBV9 and TRBJ1-3; a possible D gene is TRBD1 (5 bases). Germline V gene sequence: CDR1 SGDLS, CDR2 YYNGEE. The V end lost 4 bases, the J end lost 0 bases, and 11 bases lay between the germline ends. The CDR3 totals 15 residues. DNA for the CDR3: TGTGCCAGCAGCCTCGGGGGGGACTCTGGAAACACCATATATTTT. It encodes CASSLGGDSGNTIYF.

The chain employs TRBV28 and TRBJ2-7; no clear D. This CDR3 comprises 14 residues. The V gene's germline CDR1 is MDHEN and CDR2 SYDVKM. Trimming left V 2 bases short and J 0 bases short, with 8 bases between. CDR3 DNA sequence: TGTGCCAGCAGTTTAAGTGACACCTCCTACGAGCAGTACTTC. Protein product: CASSLSDTSYEQYF.

This chain connects TRBV5-1 to TRBJ2-1, with 10 bases fitting TRBD2. With V trimmed by 5 bases and J by 7 bases, 9 bases remained unmatched. The CDR3 runs 15 residues. Germline CDR1 and CDR2: SGHRS and YFSETQ. The DNA for the CDR3 is TGCGCCAGCAGGGCGGGGACTAGCGTCCGGAATGAGCAGTTCTTC. Amino acids: CASRAGTSVRNEQFF.

The chain couples TRBV28 to TRBJ1-5; D might be TRBD1 (6 bases). With 6 bases removed from V and 3 bases from J, the gap between germline ends came to 12 bases. This CDR3 is 14 amino acids long. CDR1 is MDHEN and CDR2 is SYDVKM in the germline V gene. CDR3 residues: CASSHRASNQPQHF. The CDR3 DNA reads as TGTGCCAGCAGCCACAGGGCCTCCAATCAGCCCCAGCATTTT.

The chain's CDR3 is CASSSRGGAPEAFF. Written as DNA, the CDR3 is TGCGCCAGCAGCTCCCGTGGTGGGGCGCCTGAAGCTTTCTTT. This chain links TRBV4-3 with TRBJ1-1; perhaps TRBD1 as D (5 bases). The CDR3 sequence is 14 residues long. Per the germline V gene, CDR1 is LGHNA and CDR2 is YSLEER. V was pared by 5 bases and J by 6 bases, with 16 bases between.

V is TRBV7-9 and J is TRBJ1-2, with D possibly being TRBD1 (5 bases). CDR3 length: 13 amino acids. Trimming cost V 6 bases and J 0 bases, with 8 bases left between them. Germline V gene data show CDR1 as SEHNR and CDR2 as FQNEAQ (reference sequence). CDR3 DNA: TGTGCCAGCAGACCGGACACTAACTATGGCTACACCTTC. Translating gives CASRPDTNYGYTF.

The chain joins TRBV29-1 to TRBJ2-5, with D possibly called TRBD1 or TRBD2 (6 bases each). The germline V and J ends were trimmed by 4 bases and 5 bases, with 11 bases remaining between them. Per germline, CDR1 SQVTM and CDR2 ANQGSEA. The CDR3 loop spans 12 amino acids. CDR3 residues: CSVGGAGETQYF. The CDR3 nucleotides read TGCAGCGTTGGGGGGGCTGGGGAGACCCAGTACTTC.